A single sample gave rise to the 6 T cell receptor beta chains below, sequenced in a study of T-cell memory formation after mild COVID-19 (dated by TCRdb to the early 2020s). The receptor library was made with 5' RACE. The reads were generated on an Illumina NovaSeq 6000. In-frame beta chains were kept once TCRdb had trimmed the public reads at Q25 with fastp and called clones with MiXCR. Every entry covers one CDR3 protein and lists the most common genes and DNA from its rows. For this sample there are roughly 500,000 distinct CDR3 sequences; roughly 20% appear just once. Around 13% of the sample lies in the top ten. Material for sequencing was PBMCs or a T cell subset sorted from them (not recorded which). These receptors all stem from an adult woman who had mild COVID-19 (a few samples of this study predate the infection). The sample titles of this study are shuffled in the database, so cell type and time point are left out; the donor was told from shared clones.

This clonotype was observed a few times. The chain employs TRBV30 and TRBJ1-6, with unresolved D. The CDR3 runs to 15 residues. The germline V gene has CDR1 GTSNPN and CDR2 SVGIG (reference sequence). V lost 0 bases and J lost 0, with 6 bases in between. CDR3 coding DNA: TGTGCCTGGAGTGTGCGGAACTCCTATAATTCACCCCTCCACTTT. It specifies CAWSVRNSYNSPLHF.

This clonotype was picked up a small number of times. This rearrangement joins TRBV20-1 to TRBJ2-1, with 14 bases aligning to TRBD2. Looked up from germline, CDR1 is DFQATT and CDR2 is SNEGSKA (reference sequence). The CDR3 spans 18 residues. Trimming cost V 1 base and J 2 bases; bases outside gene matches: 7. The CDR3, as DNA: TGCAGTGCTAGAGTGGGACTAGCGGGAGAGCTAGCCTACAATGAGCAGTTCTTC. It yields the protein CSARVGLAGELAYNEQFF.

The rearrangement links TRBV5-1 to TRBJ2-5; a possible D gene is TRBD2 (6 bases). V dropped 3 bases and J dropped 3 bases, with 12 bases sitting between them. CDR1 and CDR2 from the germline V gene are SGHRS and YFSETQ. This CDR3 has 14 residues. The DNA of the CDR3 is TGCGCCAGCAGCTCGAGGCCGGGGGAAGAGACCCAGTACTTC. Residues: CASSSRPGEETQYF.

This chain links TRBV19 with TRBJ1-1, with D hard to call. This CDR3 contains 13 residues. V was clipped by 11 bases and J by 3 bases, with 16 bases between them. CDR1 LNHDA and CDR2 SQIVND come from the germline V gene (reference sequence). The CDR3, as DNA: TGTGCCGCATTCAGCGCAGGCTACACTGAAGCTTTCTTT. It yields the protein CAAFSAGYTEAFF.

This clonotype was picked up a small number of times. The chain is built from TRBV11-2 and TRBJ2-7; D is unresolved. Germline values: CDR1 SGHAT, CDR2 FQNNGV. CDR3 size: 13 residues. V lost 5 bases, J lost 7 bases, and 15 bases lay in between. In nucleotides, the CDR3 is TGTGCCAGCAGCCCTGGGCCCTCCTGGGAGCAGTACTTC. Its protein is CASSPGPSWEQYF.

The sample holds a few counts of this clonotype. V gene TRBV18 combines with J gene TRBJ1-1; D gene uncertain. Trimming pared 3 bases from V and 1 base from J, leaving 15 bases between. This CDR3 spans 16 amino acids. The V gene's germline CDR1 is KGHSH and CDR2 LQKENI. CDR3 sequence reads: CASSPPGRVGNTEAFF. The CDR3 DNA follows: TGTGCCAGCTCACCCCCCGGGCGGGTGGGGAACACTGAAGCTTTCTTT. Full variable domain (rest looked up from reference TRBV18 and TRBJ1-1): NAGVMQNPRHLVRRRGQEARLRCSPMKGHSHVYWYRQLPEEGLKFMVYLQKENIIDESGMPKERFSAEFPKEGPSILRIQQVVRGDSAAYFCASSPPGRVGNTEAFFGQGTRLTVV.